Here is one T cell receptor (beta chain) with its context. Germline-derived CDR1 and CDR2 are SGHKS and YYEKEE (reference sequence). This CDR3 has 14 residues. V lost 2 bases to trimming and J lost 5 bases; unmatched junction nucleotides: 4. This sample stems from a study of blood T cell repertoires in COVID-19. Overall study context: Nucleic acid was either cDNA or gDNA, and it came from T cells, B-cell-depleted T cells, or PBMCs.

Libraries were prepared by immunoSEQ multiplex PCR; TCRdb keeps only in-frame clonotypes and omits some of them. The data hold over 200,000 clones, with 65% to 90% observed a single time. J is TRBJ2-7 and V is TRBV5-5, with 10 bases fitting TRBD2. The TCR sequence derives from a human donor in a cohort sampled during active COVID-19. Specimen: peripheral blood. CDR3 protein: CASSLAGGTNEQYF. CDR3 nucleotides: TGTGCCAGCAGCTTAGCGGGAGGGACCAACGAGCAGTACTTC.